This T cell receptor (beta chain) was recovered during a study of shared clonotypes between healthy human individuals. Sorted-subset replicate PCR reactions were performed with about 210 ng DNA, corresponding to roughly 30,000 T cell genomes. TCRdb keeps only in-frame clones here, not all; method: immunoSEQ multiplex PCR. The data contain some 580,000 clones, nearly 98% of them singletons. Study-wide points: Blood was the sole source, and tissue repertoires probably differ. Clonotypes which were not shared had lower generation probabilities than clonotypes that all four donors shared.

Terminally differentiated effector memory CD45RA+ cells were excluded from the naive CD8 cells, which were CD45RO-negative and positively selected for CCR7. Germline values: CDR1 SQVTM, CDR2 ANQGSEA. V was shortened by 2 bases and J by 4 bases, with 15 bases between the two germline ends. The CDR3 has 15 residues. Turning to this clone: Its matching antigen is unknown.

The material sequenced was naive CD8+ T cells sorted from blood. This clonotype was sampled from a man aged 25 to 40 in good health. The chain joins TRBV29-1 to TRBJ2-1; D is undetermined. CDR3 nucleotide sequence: TGCAGCGTTGAAATAATGGCGACAACTTACAATGAGCAGTTCTTC. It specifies CSVEIMATTYNEQFF.